This T cell receptor beta chain is drawn from a study of T cell changes during pregnancy in multiple sclerosis. Produced via immunoSEQ multiplex PCR; TCRdb's table is partial and in-frame only. Of about 60,000 clones in the sample, 80% to 95% were seen once. With V trimmed by 5 bases and J by 12 bases, 8 bases remained unmatched. CDR3 size: 15 residues. Germline V lookup: CDR1 MNHEY, CDR2 SVGAGI. This clone was seen a few times. The chain couples TRBV6-5 to TRBJ1-6, with TRBD1 matching over 12 bases. The TCR sequence derives from a female donor with multiple sclerosis, enrolled in a pregnancy study. The sample was peripheral blood, taken in the first trimester of pregnancy. The CDR3 nucleotides are TGTGCCAGCAGTGGCTTAGGGACAGGGGGCGAACCCCTCCACTTT. Its protein is CASSGLGTGGEPLHF.